This TCR beta chain was observed in a study of beta chain features in type 1 diabetes. The whole isolated RNA underwent reverse transcription, so sequencing captured expressed TCRB transcripts. Around 3.7 million reads was the average for naive, central memory and regulatory T cell samples. The repertoire was sequenced with immunoSEQ multiplex PCR; TCRdb's copy has only in-frame clones and lacks some. The table records 150,000 to 200,000 clones, approximately 62% of them present only once. Points on this clone: Its antigen is unknown.

This CDR3 has 15 amino acids. The V end was cut by 4 bases, the J end by 0 bases, with 10 bases between. Germline assignment: CDR1 ENHRY and CDR2 SYGVKD. Overall study results and limits: Reduced insertions and increased deletions marked VDJ junctions in type 1 diabetes patients. A moderate, significant TCRB CDR3 shortening appeared in type 1 diabetes across four CD4+ subsets.

This sequence originates from a man aged 30-40 years with type 1 diabetes. The rearrangement uses TRBV10-3 and TRBJ1-5; TRBD1 is a possible D gene (5 bases). The sequencing sample was made of naive CD4+ T cells from blood. As DNA, the CDR3 is TGTGCCATCAGTGGTACAGGAGATAGCAATCAGCCCCAGCATTTT. Its protein is CAISGTGDSNQPQHF.